This passage covers 17 T cell receptor beta chains from one sample sequenced in a study of patients and donors after allogeneic stem cell transplantation. MiXCR, applied by TCRdb to the RT-PCR reads, yields one record per CDR3 protein. Altogether under 200,000 distinct CDR3 sequences are present, roughly 31% being singletons, with the ten largest covering less than 3.5%. The sequenced sample was blood, either unsorted or a sorted T cell fraction (not recorded which). The source is a human donor who was either an allogeneic HSCT recipient or a stem cell or donor lymphocyte infusion donor (not recorded which). It is not recorded whose cells these are; they may come from a transplant donor.

This clonotype was seen only a few times. The V gene is TRBV7-6, the J gene TRBJ2-1; TRBD2 matches at 9 bases. The V and J ends lost 5 bases and 8 bases, in that order; junction bases with no gene match: 4. CDR1 and CDR2 from the germline V gene are SGHVS and FNYEAQ. The CDR3 is 13 residues long. The CDR3 nucleotides read TGTGCCAGCAGCCGGGGACTAGCCTATGAGCAGTTCTTC. Protein: CASSRGLAYEQFF. Combining the CDR3 with reference TRBV7-6 and TRBJ2-1 gives the whole variable domain GAGVSQSPRYKVTKRGQDVALRCDPISGHVSLYWYRQALGQGPEFLTYFNYEAQQDKSGLPNDRFSAERPEGSISTLTIQRTEQRDSAMYRCASSRGLAYEQFFGPGTRLTVL.

This clonotype showed up just a few times. This rearrangement joins TRBV24-1 to TRBJ2-1; D is possibly TRBD1 or TRBD2 (6 bases each). V lost 5 bases and J 9 bases, leaving 10 bases between the germline ends. Germline lookup yields CDR1 KGHDR and CDR2 SFDVKD. There are 12 residues in the CDR3. For the CDR3, the DNA is TGTGCCACCAGTGCACAGGGAGGTGAGCAGTTCTTC. Translation gives CATSAQGGEQFF.

The J gene is TRBJ2-7, the V gene TRBV10-3; D gene ambiguous. Germline CDR1 and CDR2: ENHRY and SYGVKD. V was shortened by 4 bases and J by 6 bases, with 7 bases between the two germline ends. This CDR3 has 11 residues. CDR3 sequence reads: CAISGVGEQYF. The CDR3 bases are TGTGCCATCAGTGGGGTTGGCGAGCAGTACTTC.

This clonotype has just a few counts. J is TRBJ1-1 and V is TRBV7-2; D perhaps matches TRBD1 (5 bases). V lost 5 bases and J lost 3, with 13 bases in between. The CDR3 covers 14 residues. Germline V gene sequence: CDR1 SGHTA, CDR2 FQGNSA. The CDR3 reads CASSPSPGHTEAFF. As DNA, the CDR3 is TGTGCCAGCAGCCCATCCCCAGGGCACACTGAAGCTTTCTTT.

V gene TRBV5-6 combines with J gene TRBJ2-1; unclear D gene. This CDR3 contains 15 residues. CDR1 is SGHDT and CDR2 is YYEEEE in the germline V gene. The germline V and J ends were trimmed by 1 base and 6 bases, with 14 bases remaining between them. CDR3 amino acids: CASSLWCLWGNEQFF. As DNA, the CDR3 is TGTGCCAGCAGCTTGTGGTGCCTGTGGGGCAATGAGCAGTTCTTC.

A few counts support this clonotype. One end of the junction varies from germline; a read error may be responsible. V and J are TRBV7-7 and TRBJ2-3, with TRBD2 matching over 13 bases. From germline, CDR1 is SSHAT and CDR2 FNYEAQ (reference sequence). The CDR3 is 16 amino acids. CDR3 region: CASSPGTSGGTDTQYF. CDR3 coding DNA: TGTGCTAGCAGTCCGGGGACTAGCGGGGGCACAGATACGCAGTATTTT.

The chain joins TRBV4-2 to TRBJ1-2; D is ambiguous. V was cut by 0 bases and J by 0 bases, with 11 bases left in between. The germline CDR1 and CDR2 sequences are LGHNA and YNFKEQ. The CDR3 sequence is 16 residues long. The CDR3 here is CASSQDLRQTNYGYTF. CDR3 DNA: TGTGCCAGCAGCCAAGATCTTCGGCAGACTAACTATGGCTACACCTTC.

The V and J genes are TRBV4-2 and TRBJ2-7; 14 bases agree with TRBD2. Trimming removed 4 bases from V and 6 bases from J; junction bases left unmatched: 5. This CDR3 is 15 amino acids long. The germline gives CDR1 LGHNA, CDR2 YNFKEQ. CDR3 sequence reads: CASSLGLAGAREQYF. CDR3 nucleotides: TGTGCCAGCAGCCTGGGACTAGCGGGAGCCCGCGAGCAGTACTTC.

CDR3 in DNA: TGTGCCAGCAGTTACGGACCGGAGACTAGCTGGGGAAATGAGCAGTTCTTC. Translating gives CASSYGPETSWGNEQFF. The V gene is TRBV6-5, the J gene TRBJ2-1, with 7 bases fitting TRBD2. The germline V gene has CDR1 MNHEY and CDR2 SVGAGI. V shed 2 bases and J 7 bases; nucleotides not matched to a gene: 14. This CDR3 is 17 amino acids long.

The V gene is TRBV20-1, the J gene TRBJ1-3; 7 nucleotides agree with TRBD1. Trimming removed 7 bases from V and 0 bases from J; junction bases left unmatched: 9. From germline, CDR1 is DFQATT and CDR2 SNEGSKA (reference sequence). The CDR3 extends over 15 amino acids. CDR3 bases: TGCAGTGTATCCGGACAGGTCGGCTCTGGAAACACCATATATTTT. It is translated as CSVSGQVGSGNTIYF.

The chain carries TRBV28 and TRBJ1-2; TRBD1 agrees at 7 bases. The trim removed 3 bases at V and 7 bases at J, leaving 5 bases unmatched. This CDR3 spans 13 amino acids. The germline gives CDR1 MDHEN, CDR2 SYDVKM. The CDR3 here is CASSFPGTVGYTF. CDR3 coding DNA: TGTGCCAGCAGTTTCCCAGGGACAGTTGGCTACACCTTC.

This clonotype was picked up many times. The CDR3 protein is CASRQGDRQNYEQYF. The CDR3 nucleotides are TGTGCCAGCAGACAAGGGGACAGGCAAAACTACGAGCAGTACTTC. The J gene is TRBJ2-7, the V gene TRBV6-5; 8 bases map to TRBD1. With V trimmed by 6 bases and J by 3 bases, 10 bases remained unmatched. CDR3 length: 15 residues. Looked up from germline, CDR1 is MNHEY and CDR2 is SVGAGI.

This clonotype was seen a few times. The chain couples TRBV14 to TRBJ1-6, with 7 bases aligning to TRBD1. V shed 1 base, J shed 4 bases, and the junction held 1 base outside the gene matches. CDR1 and CDR2 from the germline V gene are SGHDN and FVKESK. CDR3 length: 15 residues. CDR3 in DNA: TGTGCCAGCAGCCAAGGGACAGGTTATAATTCACCCCTCCACTTT. This codes for CASSQGTGYNSPLHF.

The chain employs TRBV25-1 and TRBJ1-5; D possibly corresponds to TRBD1 (5 bases). CDR3 length equals 13 residues. V dropped 2 bases and J dropped 7 bases, with 9 bases sitting between them. CDR1 and CDR2 (germline): MGHDK, SYGVNS. Here the CDR3 DNA reads TGTGCCAGCAGTGAAGGGACCAAGCAGCCCCAGCATTTT. Translated: CASSEGTKQPQHF.

V and J are TRBV7-9 and TRBJ1-4; D gene ambiguous. The V and J ends lost 7 bases and 8 bases respectively, with 17 bases between them. This CDR3 region has 14 residues. Germline V CDR1 and CDR2: SEHNR, FQNEAQ (reference sequence). CDR3 amino acids: CASNGLGSGEKLFF. In nucleotides, the CDR3 is TGTGCCAGCAACGGACTCGGGAGTGGCGAAAAACTGTTTTTT.

The chain is built from TRBV5-4 and TRBJ2-3, with 7 bases aligning to TRBD1. Germline V gives CDR1 SGHNT, CDR2 YYREEE (reference sequence). The CDR3 is 14 residues long. V shed 1 base and J 1 base; nucleotides not matched to a gene: 0. CDR3 residues: CASSLQGGTDTQYF. The CDR3 nucleotides are TGTGCCAGCAGCTTGCAGGGGGGCACAGATACGCAGTATTTT.

J is TRBJ2-1 and V is TRBV10-3, with 13 positions matching TRBD2. CDR1 and CDR2 (germline): ENHRY, SYGVKD. This CDR3 has 15 amino acids. Unmatched junction bases numbered 7, after V lost 4 bases and J lost 10 bases. CDR3 region: CAISAGTSGTREQFF. The CDR3, as DNA: TGTGCCATCAGTGCCGGGACTAGCGGGACTCGGGAGCAGTTCTTC.